This entry lists 23 T cell receptor beta chains sequenced from one sample in a study of T-cell memory formation after mild COVID-19. TCRdb re-called the 5' RACE reads with MiXCR, one entry per CDR3 protein. The sample contains about 320,000 distinct CDR3 sequences, about 13% of which appear only once. The specimen was PBMCs or a T cell subset sorted from them (not recorded which). The receptors come from a man aged 18 to 35 who had mild COVID-19 (a few samples of this study predate the infection). Cell type and time point are not known.

This clonotype was detected only a few times. The gene calls are TRBV20-1 and TRBJ1-1; D unresolved. CDR3 length: 14 residues. V lost 1 base to trimming and J lost 1 base, with 10 bases between them. Germline CDR1 DFQATT, CDR2 SNEGSKA (reference sequence). The CDR3: CSARAHLGNTEAFF. CDR3 coding DNA: TGCAGTGCTAGAGCCCATTTGGGGAACACTGAAGCTTTCTTT.

CDR3 DNA sequence: TGTGCCAGCAGCCTGGGGCAGAGGCAGCCCCAGCATTTT. Protein sequence: CASSLGQRQPQHF. The J gene is TRBJ1-5, the V gene TRBV6-5; TRBD1 might be the D (5 bases). The ends were cut back, 6 bases at V and 7 bases at J, with 13 bases in the middle. CDR1 and CDR2 from the germline V gene are MNHEY and SVGAGI. CDR3 length: 13 residues.

This chain links TRBV3-1 with TRBJ1-1, with TRBD1 as a possible D gene (5 bases). Trimming took off 1 base at V and 3 bases at J, with 9 bases between the two ends. Germline V gives CDR1 LGHDT, CDR2 YNNKEL (reference sequence). This CDR3 region has 14 residues. In nucleotides, the CDR3 is TGTGCCAGCAGCCAAGGATTGGGGGACACTGAAGCTTTCTTT. Translated: CASSQGLGDTEAFF.

This rearrangement joins TRBV4-2 to TRBJ1-3; 7 nucleotides agree with TRBD1. V lost 3 bases to trimming and J lost 2 bases; unmatched junction nucleotides: 10. The CDR3 has 17 residues. Germline V gives CDR1 LGHNA, CDR2 YNFKEQ. In DNA, the CDR3 is TGTGCCAGCAGCCAGGCCCGGACAGGTTTGGCTGGAAACACCATATATTTT. This encodes CASSQARTGLAGNTIYF.

The rearrangement uses TRBV11-2 and TRBJ2-1, with 7 bases matching TRBD2. The CDR3 covers 17 residues. The J segment lost 0 bases and the V segment lost 0 bases, leaving 5 bases of the junction unmatched. The germline gives CDR1 SGHAT, CDR2 FQNNGV. The CDR3 nucleotides read TGTGCCAGCAGCTTAGATCCGCGGGGGAGCTCCTACAATGAGCAGTTCTTC. Translation: CASSLDPRGSSYNEQFF.

As to this clonotype: Compared with germline, one end of the junction differs, possibly owing to a read error. The chain combines TRBV4-3 with TRBJ1-5, with D unclear. The CDR3 runs to 13 residues. The germline V gene encodes CDR1 LGHNA and CDR2 YSLEER. CDR3 in amino acids: CASSLRINQTQHF. Here the CDR3 DNA reads TGCGCCAGCAGCCTCAGGATCAATCAGACCCAGCATTTT.

Many counts were recorded for this clonotype. The chain has TRBV6-2 or TRBV6-3 and TRBJ2-1, with a weak D call TRBD1 (7 bases). The V end was cut by 8 bases, the J end by 2 bases, with 10 bases between. This CDR3 comprises 13 residues. Germline loops: CDR1 MNHEY, CDR2 SVGEGT. The CDR3 bases are TGTGCCAGCGTCAGGGGGGCCTACAATGAGCAGTTCTTC. Amino acids: CASVRGAYNEQFF.

This clonotype was observed at least ten times. V and J are TRBV7-6 and TRBJ1-2; 7 nucleotides align to TRBD1. The germline V gene has CDR1 SGHVS and CDR2 FNYEAQ. The CDR3 length is 17 residues. V shed 2 bases and J 1 base; nucleotides not matched to a gene: 10. The CDR3 DNA is TGTGCCAGCAGCTTATTAGCGGGGACAGATAATAACTATGGCTACACCTTC. Its protein is CASSLLAGTDNNYGYTF.

This clonotype was observed a few times. The rearrangement joins TRBV12-3 or TRBV12-4 to TRBJ1-1, with D perhaps TRBD1 (5 bases). The CDR3 is 13 residues long. Trimming removed 7 bases from V and 6 bases from J, with 15 bases in between. CDR3 DNA: TGTGCCAGCAAGGTGTCTGGGGCCTCTGAAGCTTTCTTT. It is translated as CASKVSGASEAFF.

This clonotype was detected many times. The genes are TRBV6-6 and TRBJ2-1; weak D call: TRBD2 (5 bases). Trimming left V 0 bases short and J 4 bases short, with 7 bases between. This CDR3 has 14 residues. The germline V gene encodes CDR1 MNHNY and CDR2 SVGAGI (reference sequence). The CDR3 sequence is CASSYSTNYNEQFF. DNA for the CDR3: TGTGCCAGCAGTTACTCGACTAATTACAATGAGCAGTTCTTC.

In its sample, this clonotype was seen many times. This chain uses TRBV5-4 with TRBJ1-2; the D is unclear. Germline CDR1 is SGHNT and CDR2 is YYREEE (reference sequence). The CDR3 spans 14 residues. The V end was cut by 0 bases, the J end by 0 bases, with 6 bases between. CDR3 sequence: CASSLGAANYGYTF. CDR3 bases: TGTGCCAGCAGCTTGGGGGCCGCTAACTATGGCTACACCTTC.

This clonotype was picked up a small number of times. The J gene is TRBJ2-1, the V gene TRBV20-1, with D perhaps matching TRBD1 or TRBD2 (5 bases each). The CDR3 consists of 14 residues. Trimming removed 3 bases at V and 0 bases at J, with 9 bases between. Per the germline V gene, CDR1 is DFQATT and CDR2 is SNEGSKA (reference sequence). The CDR3 spells CSASGTRSYNEQFF. Here the CDR3 DNA reads TGCAGTGCTAGCGGGACCCGCTCCTACAATGAGCAGTTCTTC.

This clonotype has more than one count but fewer than ten. The chain recombines TRBV20-1 with TRBJ2-3; 7 positions agree with TRBD2. Germline V CDR1 and CDR2: DFQATT, SNEGSKA (reference sequence). Trimming at V came to 7 bases and at J to 7 bases, leaving 17 bases not matched to a gene. This CDR3 comprises 15 residues. CDR3 loop: CSGTSSGDDLNTQYF. The CDR3 nucleotides read TGCAGTGGGACCTCAAGCGGGGATGACCTGAATACGCAGTATTTT.

V and J are TRBV7-2 and TRBJ2-1; a weak D match, TRBD1 (7 bases). V lost 4 bases and J lost 6, with 16 bases in between. The CDR3 extends over 15 amino acids. CDR1 SGHTA and CDR2 FQGNSA come from the germline V gene. The CDR3 DNA sequence: TGTGCCAGCAGCTCAGGGGGGTTGGGAGGCAATGAGCAGTTCTTC. Protein sequence: CASSSGGLGGNEQFF.

The chain recombines TRBV7-2 with TRBJ2-2, with 9 positions matching TRBD1. Per the germline V gene, CDR1 is SGHTA and CDR2 is FQGNSA. Unmatched junction bases numbered 7, after V lost 5 bases and J lost 6 bases. The CDR3 extends over 15 amino acids. The CDR3 nucleotides are TGTGCCAGCAGCCCCATGGGACAGGGTGCCGGGGAGCTGTTTTTT. Protein sequence: CASSPMGQGAGELFF.

In its sample, this clonotype was seen many times. The chain combines TRBV7-2 with TRBJ2-1; D may match TRBD1 or TRBD2 (5 bases each). The germline V gene has CDR1 SGHTA and CDR2 FQGNSA. Deletions cut 5 bases from V and 7 bases from J, with 15 bases between. The CDR3 runs to 14 residues. The CDR3 coding sequence is TGTGCCAGCAGCCGAGGGGAGCTCTTGAATGAGCAGTTCTTC. Amino acid sequence: CASSRGELLNEQFF.

This clonotype has more than one count but fewer than ten. The V gene is TRBV7-6, the J gene TRBJ1-4, with 7 nucleotides matching TRBD1. The CDR3 extends over 14 amino acids. The germline V gene has CDR1 SGHVS and CDR2 FNYEAQ. After removal of 4 bases from V and 5 bases from J, the junction contained 4 bases not matched to a gene. Here the CDR3 reads CASSSTGINEKLFF. The CDR3, as DNA: TGTGCCAGCAGCTCGACAGGGATAAATGAAAAACTGTTTTTT. The full variable domain, in which reference TRBV7-6 and TRBJ1-4 provide the parts outside the CDR3, is GAGVSQSPRYKVTKRGQDVALRCDPISGHVSLYWYRQALGQGPEFLTYFNYEAQQDKSGLPNDRFSAERPEGSISTLTIQRTEQRDSAMYRCASSSTGINEKLFFGSGTQLSVL.

This chain links TRBV6-6 with TRBJ2-3; weak D call: TRBD2 (6 bases). The CDR3 is made up of 11 amino acids. The germline V gene has CDR1 MNHNY and CDR2 SVGAGI (reference sequence). Trimming cost V 11 bases and J 6 bases, with 12 bases left between them. The CDR3 sequence: CAGGSSDTQYF. The CDR3 bases are TGTGCCGGGGGGAGTTCCGATACGCAGTATTTT.

This clonotype was picked up a small number of times. The chain joins TRBV4-3 to TRBJ2-7, with TRBD1 as a possible D gene (5 bases). Trimming stripped 0 bases from V and 6 bases from J, with 12 bases between. CDR1 is LGHNA, CDR2 YSLEER, per germline. The CDR3 runs to 14 residues. CDR3 DNA sequence: TGCGCCAGCAGCCAAGAAGCAGGGCTGGGCGAGCAGTACGTC. Protein: CASSQEAGLGEQYV.

The sample holds a few counts of this clonotype. The chain recombines TRBV29-1 with TRBJ2-3; perhaps TRBD2 as D (6 bases). Germline V gives CDR1 SQVTM, CDR2 ANQGSEA. Trimming pared 7 bases from V and 1 base from J, leaving 18 bases between. The CDR3 has 15 amino acids. The CDR3 sequence is CSAAGGRGRTDTQYF. In DNA, the CDR3 is TGCAGCGCCGCCGGGGGAAGGGGACGCACAGATACGCAGTATTTT.

This clonotype was counted only a few times. The chain carries TRBV9 and TRBJ2-3; maybe TRBD1 (6 bases). The CDR3 is made up of 16 amino acids. V shed 2 bases and J shed 2 bases, with 15 bases lying between them. Germline V CDR1 and CDR2: SGDLS, YYNGEE. CDR3 amino acids: CASSVAQGVATDTQYF. In nucleotides, the CDR3 is TGTGCCAGCAGCGTGGCACAGGGTGTAGCCACAGATACGCAGTATTTT. Full variable domain (missing parts from reference TRBV9 and TRBJ2-3): DSGVTQTPKHLITATGQRVTLRCSPRSGDLSVYWYQQSLDQGLQFLIQYYNGEERAKGNILERFSAQQFPDLHSELNLSSLELGDSALYFCASSVAQGVATDTQYFGPGTRLTVL.

This clonotype was detected only a few times. The chain uses TRBV30 and TRBJ2-2; D is ambiguous. CDR3 size: 12 residues. The V gene's germline CDR1 is GTSNPN and CDR2 SVGIG (reference sequence). The germline V and J ends were trimmed by 0 bases and 7 bases, with 6 bases remaining between them. DNA for the CDR3: TGTGCCTGGAGTGTCGTCGTCGGGGAGCTGTTTTTT. It translates to CAWSVVVGELFF.

The chain recombines TRBV5-1 with TRBJ2-2; D gene uncertain. Trimming removed 1 base at V and 4 bases at J, with 5 bases between. This CDR3 is built from 13 residues. Looked up from germline, CDR1 is SGHRS and CDR2 is YFSETQ. CDR3 in amino acids: CASSLSPTGELFF. In nucleotides, the CDR3 is TGCGCCAGCAGCTTGTCACCCACCGGGGAGCTGTTTTTT.